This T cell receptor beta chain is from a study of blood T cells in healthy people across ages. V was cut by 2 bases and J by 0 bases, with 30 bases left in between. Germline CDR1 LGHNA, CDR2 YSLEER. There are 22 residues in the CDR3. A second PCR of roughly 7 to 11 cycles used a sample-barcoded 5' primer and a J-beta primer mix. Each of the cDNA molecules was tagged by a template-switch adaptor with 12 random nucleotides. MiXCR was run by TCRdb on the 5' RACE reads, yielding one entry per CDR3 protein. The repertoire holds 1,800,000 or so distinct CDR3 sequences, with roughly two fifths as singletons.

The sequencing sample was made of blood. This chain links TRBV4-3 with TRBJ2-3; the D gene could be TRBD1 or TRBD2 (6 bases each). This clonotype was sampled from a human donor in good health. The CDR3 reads CASSQSIAHRGLTGRSTDTQYF. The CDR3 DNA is TGCGCCAGCAGCCAAAGTATTGCCCATAGGGGACTCACAGGGAGGAGCACAGATACGCAGTATTTT.